This T cell receptor (beta chain) came from a study of shared clonotypes between healthy human individuals. Background on the study: Sampling drew on donors who were a couple of women and a few men aged 18 to 49. General observations from the study: Researchers sampled blood only, noting tissue repertoires likely differ. Incompleteness in sorted-subset sequencing, despite large depth, was shown by rarefaction.

A word on this clone: As yet, its antigen is unknown.

The protocol was immunoSEQ multiplex PCR, while the TCRdb copy is restricted to in-frame clones and leaves out a portion. The sample contains around 650,000 clones, roughly 96% of which appear only once. The CDR3 spans 13 residues. Germline CDR1 and CDR2: MNHNS and SASEGT. J lost 3 bases, V lost 3 bases, and 2 bases had no gene match. Naive-designated CD8 cells lacked CD45RO, were positively enriched for CCR7, and omitted terminally differentiated effector memory CD45RA+ cells. Sequenced: naive CD8+ T cells sorted from blood. The sequence derives from a woman in her thirties in good health. The chain is built from TRBV6-1 and TRBJ2-7; TRBD2 aligns across 7 bases. This CDR3 reads CASSEGTNYEQYF. The CDR3 DNA follows: TGTGCCAGCAGTGAGGGGACTAACTACGAGCAGTACTTC.